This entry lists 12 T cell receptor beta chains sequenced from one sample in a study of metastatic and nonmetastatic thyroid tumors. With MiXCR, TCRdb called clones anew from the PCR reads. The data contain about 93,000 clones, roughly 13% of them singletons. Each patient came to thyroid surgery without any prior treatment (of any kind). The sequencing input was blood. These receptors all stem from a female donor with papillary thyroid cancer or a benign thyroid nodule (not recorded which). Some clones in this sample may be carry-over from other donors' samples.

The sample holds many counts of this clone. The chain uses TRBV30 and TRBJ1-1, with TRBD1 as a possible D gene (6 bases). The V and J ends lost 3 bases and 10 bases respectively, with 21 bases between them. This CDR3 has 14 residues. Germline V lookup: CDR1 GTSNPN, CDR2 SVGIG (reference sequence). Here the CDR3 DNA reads TGTGCCTGGAGGGGGGACATCCAAATGTGTGGAGCTTTCTTT. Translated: CAWRGDIQMCGAFF. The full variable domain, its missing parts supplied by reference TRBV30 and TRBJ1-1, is SQTIHQWPATLVQPVGSPLSLECTVEGTSNPNLYWYRQAAGRGLQLLFYSVGIGQISSEVPQNLSASRPQDRQFILSSKKLLLSDSGFYLCAWRGDIQMCGAFFGQGTRLTVV.

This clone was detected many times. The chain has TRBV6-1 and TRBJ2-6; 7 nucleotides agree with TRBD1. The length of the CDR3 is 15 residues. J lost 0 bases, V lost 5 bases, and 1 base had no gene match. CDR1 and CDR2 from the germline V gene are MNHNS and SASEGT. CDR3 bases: TGTGCCAGCAGTAGGGACAGCTCTGGGGCCAACGTCCTGACTTTC. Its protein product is CASSRDSSGANVLTF.

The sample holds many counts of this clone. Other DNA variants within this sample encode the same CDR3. The CDR3 loop reads CASSLGTSGQYWGPMGQYF. CDR3 in DNA: TGTGCCAGCAGTCTAGGGACTAGCGGGCAATATTGGGGCCCTATGGGGCAGTATTTT. The chain joins TRBV12-3 or TRBV12-4 to TRBJ2-3, with 12 bases aligning to TRBD2. After removal of 5 bases from V and 11 bases from J, the junction contained 23 bases not matched to a gene. CDR3 length equals 19 residues.

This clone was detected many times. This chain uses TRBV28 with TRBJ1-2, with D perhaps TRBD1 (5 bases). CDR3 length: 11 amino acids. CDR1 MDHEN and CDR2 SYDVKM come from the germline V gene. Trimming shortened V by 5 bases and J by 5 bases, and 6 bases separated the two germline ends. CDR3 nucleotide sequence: TGTGCCAGCAGTGGACATTATGGCTACACCTTC. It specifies CASSGHYGYTF.

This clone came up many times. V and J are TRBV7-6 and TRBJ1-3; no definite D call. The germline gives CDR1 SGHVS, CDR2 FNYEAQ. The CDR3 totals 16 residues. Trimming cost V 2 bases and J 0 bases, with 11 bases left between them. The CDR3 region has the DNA TGTGCCAGCAGCTTATATATGTCGGACTCTGGAAACACCATATATTTT. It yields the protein CASSLYMSDSGNTIYF.

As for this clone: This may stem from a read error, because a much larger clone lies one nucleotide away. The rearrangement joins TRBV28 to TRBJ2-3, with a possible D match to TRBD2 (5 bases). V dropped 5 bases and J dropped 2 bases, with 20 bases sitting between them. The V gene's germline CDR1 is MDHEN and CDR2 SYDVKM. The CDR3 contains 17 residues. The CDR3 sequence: CASSLAGPAVVTDTQYF. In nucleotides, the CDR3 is TGTGCCAGCAGTCTGGCGGGCCCTGCAGTCGTCACAGATACGCAGTATTTT.

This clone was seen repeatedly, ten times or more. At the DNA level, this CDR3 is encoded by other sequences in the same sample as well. CDR3 nucleotide sequence: TGCAGTGCTAAGACGGGGTCGTTCCTAAGCTCCTACGAGCAGTACTTC. This codes for CSAKTGSFLSSYEQYF. The gene calls are TRBV20-1 and TRBJ2-7; D possibly corresponds to TRBD2 (5 bases). This CDR3 has 16 amino acids. CDR1 and CDR2 (germline): DFQATT, SNEGSKA (reference sequence). V was cut by 4 bases and J by 0 bases, with 19 bases left in between.

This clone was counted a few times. The CDR3 sequence: CASRDRVVCTEAFF. CDR3 in DNA: TGTGCCAGCAGAGACAGGGTGGTTTGCACTGAAGCTTTCTTT. The chain has TRBV6-1 and TRBJ1-1; 7 nucleotides align to TRBD1. The CDR3 has 14 residues. The trim removed 6 bases at V and 4 bases at J, leaving 8 bases unmatched. CDR1 and CDR2 from the germline V gene are MNHNS and SASEGT.

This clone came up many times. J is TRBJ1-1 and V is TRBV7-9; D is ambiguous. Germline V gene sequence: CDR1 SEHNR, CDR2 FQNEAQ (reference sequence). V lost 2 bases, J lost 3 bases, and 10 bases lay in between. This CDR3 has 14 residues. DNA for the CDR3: TGTGCCAGCAGCTTAAACTCGAAGTACACTGAAGCTTTCTTT. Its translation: CASSLNSKYTEAFF.

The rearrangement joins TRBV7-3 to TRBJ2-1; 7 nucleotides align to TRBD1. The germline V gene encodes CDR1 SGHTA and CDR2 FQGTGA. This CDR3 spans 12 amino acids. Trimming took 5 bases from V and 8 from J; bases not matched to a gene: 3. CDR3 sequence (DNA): TGTGCCAGCAGCCAAGACAGGGATGAGCAGTTCTTC. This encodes CASSQDRDEQFF.

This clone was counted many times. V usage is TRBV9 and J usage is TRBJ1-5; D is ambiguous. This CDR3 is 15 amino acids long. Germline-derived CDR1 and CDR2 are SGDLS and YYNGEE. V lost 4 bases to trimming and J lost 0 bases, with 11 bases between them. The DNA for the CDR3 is TGTGCCAGCAGCCCACATCTGGGTAGCAATCAGCCCCAGCATTTT. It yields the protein CASSPHLGSNQPQHF.

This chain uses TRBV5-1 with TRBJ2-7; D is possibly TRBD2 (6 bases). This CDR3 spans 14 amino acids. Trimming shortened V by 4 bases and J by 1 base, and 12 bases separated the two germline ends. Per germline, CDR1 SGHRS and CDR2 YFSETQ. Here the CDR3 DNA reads TGCGCCAGCAGCGGACGACTAGGGTCCTACGAGCAGTACTTC. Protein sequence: CASSGRLGSYEQYF.